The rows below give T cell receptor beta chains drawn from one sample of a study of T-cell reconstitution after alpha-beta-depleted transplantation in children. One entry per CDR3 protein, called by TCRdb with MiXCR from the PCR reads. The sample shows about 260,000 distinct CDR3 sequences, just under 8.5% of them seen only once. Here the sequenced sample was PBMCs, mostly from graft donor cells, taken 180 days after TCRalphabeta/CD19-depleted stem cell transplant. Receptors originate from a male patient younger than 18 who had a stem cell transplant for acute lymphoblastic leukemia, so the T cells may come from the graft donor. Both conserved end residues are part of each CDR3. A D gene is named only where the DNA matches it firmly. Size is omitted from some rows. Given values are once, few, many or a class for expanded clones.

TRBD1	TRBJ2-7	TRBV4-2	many	TGTGCCAGCAGCCCAGGACAGGGACACTACGAGCAGTACTTC	CASSPGQGHYEQYF
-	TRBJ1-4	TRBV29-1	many	TGCAGCGCCACCCGGGACGCTAATGAAAAACTGTTTTTT	CSATRDANEKLFF
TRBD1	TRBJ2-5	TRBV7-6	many	TGTGCCAGCAGCTCCCCGGGACAGGCAAGCCAAGAGACCCAGTACTTC	CASSSPGQASQETQYF
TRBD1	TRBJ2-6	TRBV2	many	TGTGCCAGCACTAAACCGGGACAGGGCTCCTCTGGGGCCAACGTCCTGACTTTC	CASTKPGQGSSGANVLTF
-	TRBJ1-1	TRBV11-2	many	TGTGCCAGCAGCTTTGGGGGTGGACACTCCTATGAAGCTTTCTTT	CASSFGGGHSYEAFF
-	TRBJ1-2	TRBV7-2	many	TGTGCCAGCAGCTTACCCCCTCCTAACTATGGCTACACCTTC	CASSLPPPNYGYTF
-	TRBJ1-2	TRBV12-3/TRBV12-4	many	TGTGCCAGCAGTCCAATTGGGGGATTTCATGGCTACACCTTC	CASSPIGGFHGYTF
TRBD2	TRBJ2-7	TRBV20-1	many	TGCAGTGCCGTTGCCGGGACTAGCGGTCCCGGGCAGTACTTC	CSAVAGTSGPGQYF
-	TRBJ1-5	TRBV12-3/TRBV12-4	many	TGTGCCAGCAGTTTCACACATAGCAATCAGCCCCAGCATTTT	CASSFTHSNQPQHF
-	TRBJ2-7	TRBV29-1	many	TGCAGCGTTGAAGGAGAAGGGGACACCCCCTACGAGCAGTACTTC	CSVEGEGDTPYEQYF
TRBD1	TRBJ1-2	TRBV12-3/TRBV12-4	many	TGTGCCAGCAGTCACAGGGGTAGCTATGGCTACACCTTC	CASSHRGSYGYTF
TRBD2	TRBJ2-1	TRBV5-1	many	TGCGCCAGCAGGCTAGCGGGGGCCGTTCGCTACAATGAGCAGTTCTTC	CASRLAGAVRYNEQFF
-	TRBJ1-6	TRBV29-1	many	TGCAGCGTTGGGGACGGGAATTCACCCCTCCACTTT	CSVGDGNSPLHF
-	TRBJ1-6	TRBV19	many	TGTGCCAGTAGTACTGGGAATTCACCCCTCCACTTT	CASSTGNSPLHF
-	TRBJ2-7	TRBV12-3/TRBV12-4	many	TGTGCCAGCGGCCTAGGGGGGCGGGGGCTTTACGAGCAGTACTTC	CASGLGGRGLYEQYF
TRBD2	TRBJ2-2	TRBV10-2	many	TGCGCCAGCAGCCGGCCGGAGGGGACTAGCGGGCCAGGGGGCACCGGGGAGCTGTTTTTT	CASSRPEGTSGPGGTGELFF
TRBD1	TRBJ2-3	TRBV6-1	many	TGTGCCAGCAGTCAAACAGGGGCCGGCACAGATACGCAGTATTTT	CASSQTGAGTDTQYF
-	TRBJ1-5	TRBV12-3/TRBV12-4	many	TGTGCCAGCAGTTTTGCGGGGGAGATCCAGCCCCAGCATTTT	CASSFAGEIQPQHF
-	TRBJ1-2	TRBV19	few	TGTGCCAGTAGTGCCCCCGGGACACCGAGGGACTATGGCTACACCTTC	CASSAPGTPRDYGYTF
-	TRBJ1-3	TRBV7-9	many	TGTGCCAGCAGCTTAGCCGGACCCCTAGGCACCATATATTTT	CASSLAGPLGTIYF
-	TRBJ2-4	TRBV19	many	TGTGCCAGTAGTATAAATTCCCAGGCAGGGAACATTCAGTACTTC	CASSINSQAGNIQYF
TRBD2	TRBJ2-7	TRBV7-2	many	TGTGCCAGCAGCTTAGAGGGCGGGGGGGAAACGCGGTTC	CASSLEGGGETRF
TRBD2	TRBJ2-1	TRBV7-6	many	TGTGCCAGCAGCTTAGACGGCGGGAGAAGGTTCTTC	CASSLDGGRRFF
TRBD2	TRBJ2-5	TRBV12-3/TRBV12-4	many	TGTGCCAGCAGTCCAGGACTAGTGGTAGAGACCCAGTACTTC	CASSPGLVVETQYF
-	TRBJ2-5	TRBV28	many	TGTGCCAGCAGTTTCGGGGGGCACGAGACCCAGTACTTC	CASSFGGHETQYF
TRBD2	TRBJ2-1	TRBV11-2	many	TGTGCCAGCAGCTTAACTAAAGAACTTCAGCGGGAGGGTCACAATGAGCAGTTCTTC	CASSLTKELQREGHNEQFF
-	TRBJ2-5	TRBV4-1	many	TGCGCCAGCAGCCAATCCTCCTCGGAGACCCAGTACTTC	CASSQSSSETQYF
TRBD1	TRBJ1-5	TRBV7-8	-	TGTGCCAGCAGCTTGCGGGACAGGGCGGGACAGCCCCAGCATTTT	CASSLRDRAGQPQHF
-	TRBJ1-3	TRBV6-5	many	TGTGCCAGCAGTTACTCGGCAGGCAACTCTGGAAACACCATATATTTT	CASSYSAGNSGNTIYF
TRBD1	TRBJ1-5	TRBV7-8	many	TGTGCCAGCAGCTACCGGACAGGGGACCAGCCCCAGCATTTT	CASSYRTGDQPQHF
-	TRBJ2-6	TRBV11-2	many	TGTGCCAGCAACAACCGACGTCCCTCTGGGGCCAACGTCCTGACTTTC	CASNNRRPSGANVLTF
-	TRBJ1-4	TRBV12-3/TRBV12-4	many	TGTGCCAGCAGTTTAGAGGGCCAGGGAGGAGAAAAACTGTTTTTT	CASSLEGQGGEKLFF
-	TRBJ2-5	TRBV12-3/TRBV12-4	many	TGTGCCAGCAGCACAGGTCAAGAGACCCAGTACTTC	CASSTGQETQYF
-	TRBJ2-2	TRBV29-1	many	TGCAGCGGACAGGACGTCGGGGAGCTGTTTTTT	CSGQDVGELFF
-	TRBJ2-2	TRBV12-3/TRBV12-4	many	TGTGCCAGCAGCACCGCCAGGGTAGGGGAGCACACCGGGGAGCTGTTTTTT	CASSTARVGEHTGELFF
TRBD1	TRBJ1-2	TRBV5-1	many	TGCGCCAGCAGCTTGGATGTCGGGGGACAGTGGTCTATTGGCTACACCTTC	CASSLDVGGQWSIGYTF
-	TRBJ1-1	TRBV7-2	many	TGTGCCAGCAGACATCCCGGACAGCCGAACACTGAAGCTTTCTTT	CASRHPGQPNTEAFF
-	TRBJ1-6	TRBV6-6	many	TGTGCCAGCAGGCTTAATTCACCCCTCCACTTT	CASRLNSPLHF